The present entry profiles one T cell receptor (beta chain) with its context. The source of the sample is a study of blood T cell repertoires in COVID-19. Per the germline V gene, CDR1 is SQVTM and CDR2 is ANQGSEA. The V segment lost 2 bases and the J segment 6 bases; nucleotides outside the gene matches: 12. The CDR3 covers 16 residues. The data were produced by immunoSEQ multiplex PCR, yet TCRdb's version contains in-frame clones alone and is incomplete. Of some 45,000 clones listed, about 86% are singletons. The receptor was isolated from a human donor in a cohort sampled during active COVID-19. The sequencing input was peripheral blood. The chain recombines TRBV29-1 with TRBJ1-1, with 10 bases identical to TRBD1. CDR3 sequence (DNA): TGCAGCGTTGAAACCTCGGACAGGGGGAGGTGGGCTGAAGCTTTCTTT. As protein: CSVETSDRGRWAEAFF.